Sequencing of this TCR beta chain was carried out in a study of T cell responses to AZD1222 COVID-19 vaccine. The study's findings and limits: Increases in Spike-specific TCR breadth and depth were seen after two AZD1222 doses.

This clone came up once. Antigen: not known. Assay: immunoSEQ multiplex PCR; the TCRdb copy retains only in-frame clones and omits some. The table has roughly 160,000 clones, over 80% seen once. Trimming pared 0 bases from V and 6 bases from J, leaving 9 bases between. The CDR3 totals 14 residues. Germline assignment: CDR1 SGDLS and CDR2 YYNGEE. The receptor comes from an adult in good health. J is TRBJ2-2 and V is TRBV9; tentatively, D is TRBD1 or TRBD2 (5 bases each). The starting material was peripheral blood, obtained on day 0 of AZD1222 vaccination. The CDR3 DNA sequence: TGTGCCAGCAGCGTAGGGGGACGTTCCGGGGAGCTGTTTTTT. It encodes CASSVGGRSGELFF.